This T cell receptor beta chain was captured by sequencing in a study of T cells expressing NK-cell markers. TCRdb re-called the 5' RACE reads, yielding one record per CDR3 amino acid sequence without DNA. Seen in this sample are roughly 170,000 distinct CDR3 sequences; the ten most common clones hold about 18%. With respect to this clonotype: Its specificity is not known.

This CDR3 comprises 16 residues. Germline V gene lookup returns CDR1 SNHLY and CDR2 FYNNEI. Overall study results and limits: In several donors, these clonotypes also led the CD3+CD56-NKG2C+ fraction. Whether expanded NKG2C-expressing T cell clones recognize HCMV is unknown.

Specimen: blood T cells: a sorted CD56 or NKG2C T cell subset, CD4+ or CD8+ T cells, or bulk PBMC T cells (not recorded which). This receptor was taken from a woman aged 18 to 75 in good health. The genes are TRBV2 and TRBJ2-7; TCRdb's D call, TRBD1, is unchecked because there is no DNA. CDR3 region: CASSDRNRAGGAEQYF. Using reference TRBV2 and TRBJ2-7 for the parts outside the CDR3, the full variable domain is EPEVTQTPSHQVTQMGQEVILRCVPISNHLYFYWYRQILGQKVEFLVSFYNNEISEKSEIFDDQFSVERPDGSNFTLKIRSTKLEDSAMYFCASSDRNRAGGAEQYFGPGTRLTVT.